What follows are 19 T cell receptor beta chains derived from one specimen sequenced in a study of CD8 T cells in ankylosing spondylitis. TCRdb redid the calling of the 5' RACE reads with MiXCR, one entry per CDR3 protein. The sample comprises under 250,000 distinct CDR3 sequences, around 25% of which are singletons, and 5% to 7.5% rests with the top ten. Input material: blood, either unsorted or a sorted T cell fraction (not recorded which). All receptors derive from a male donor with ankylosing spondylitis or in good health (not recorded which).

This clonotype occurred many times. The CDR3, as DNA: TGTGCCAGCAGTTCTGGGACAGGCCGTTCCTACGAGCAGTACTTC. Amino acids: CASSSGTGRSYEQYF. The chain couples TRBV11-2 to TRBJ2-7; 8 nucleotides align to TRBD1. The CDR3 has 15 residues. From germline, CDR1 is SGHAT and CDR2 FQNNGV. V was pared by 6 bases and J by 1 base, with 8 bases of the junction left unmatched.

The rearrangement uses TRBV5-1 and TRBJ2-1; perhaps TRBD2 as D (6 bases). V shed 0 bases and J shed 4 bases, with 14 bases lying between them. Germline CDR1 SGHRS, CDR2 YFSETQ. The CDR3 contains 16 residues. For the CDR3, the DNA is TGCGCCAGCAGCTTGGGGCGGGATTCTATATACAATGAGCAGTTCTTC. Translation gives CASSLGRDSIYNEQFF.

This clonotype showed up just a few times. The chain has TRBV20-1 and TRBJ2-1, with D possibly being TRBD2 (5 bases). Per the germline V gene, CDR1 is DFQATT and CDR2 is SNEGSKA (reference sequence). The V end lost 1 base, the J end lost 3 bases, and 13 bases lay between the germline ends. This CDR3 is 15 amino acids long. This chain's CDR3 is CSARAPGLVYNEQFF. In nucleotides, the CDR3 is TGCAGTGCTAGAGCCCCAGGACTCGTCTACAATGAGCAGTTCTTC.

This clonotype was counted between two and nine times. CDR3 in amino acids: CSASEGGGYGYTF. CDR3 bases: TGCAGTGCTAGTGAGGGGGGTGGCTATGGCTACACCTTC. This chain joins TRBV20-1 and TRBJ1-2; tentative D call: TRBD1 (6 bases). V lost 3 bases, J lost 4 bases, and 12 bases lay in between. The germline gives CDR1 DFQATT, CDR2 SNEGSKA (reference sequence). This CDR3 region has 13 residues.

This clonotype was observed many times. The V and J genes are TRBV10-3 and TRBJ2-4; 12 nucleotides align to TRBD2. The CDR3 extends over 16 amino acids. The germline CDR1 and CDR2 sequences are ENHRY and SYGVKD. With 4 bases clipped from V and 1 base from J, the junction kept 2 bases outside the gene matches. DNA of the CDR3: TGTGCCATCAGTGCACTAGCGGGGGGTGCCAAAAACATTCAGTACTTC. It yields the protein CAISALAGGAKNIQYF.

This clonotype has just a few counts. The chain couples TRBV29-1 to TRBJ2-1, with a weak D call TRBD2 (5 bases). CDR3 length: 12 amino acids. With 4 bases removed from V and 5 bases from J, the gap between germline ends came to 9 bases. Per germline, CDR1 SQVTM and CDR2 ANQGSEA. CDR3 amino acids: CSVGLAHNEQFF. The DNA for the CDR3 is TGCAGCGTTGGCCTAGCACACAATGAGCAGTTCTTC.

The count of this clonotype is one. This chain links TRBV6-2 or TRBV6-3 with TRBJ2-1; D is possibly TRBD2 (5 bases). The CDR3 runs 15 residues. V lost 0 bases to trimming and J lost 1 base, with 7 bases between them. In germline, CDR1 is MNHEY, CDR2 SVGEGT. The CDR3 region has the DNA TGTGCCAGCAGTTACTCGGGAGTTTCCTACAATGAGCAGTTCTTC. This encodes CASSYSGVSYNEQFF.

This clonotype occurred many times. The CDR3 DNA reads TGCGCCAGCATCACAGGACAGGGGGTGGGGGAGACCCAGTACTTC. Amino acid sequence: CASITGQGVGETQYF. V and J are TRBV10-2 and TRBJ2-5; 10 bases are shared with TRBD1. V was pared by 7 bases and J by 5 bases, with 10 bases of the junction left unmatched. Germline V CDR1 and CDR2: WSHSY, SAAADI. The CDR3 spans 15 residues.

Ten or more counts support this clonotype. V usage is TRBV3-1 and J usage is TRBJ1-2; D uncertain. Germline V gene data show CDR1 as LGHDT and CDR2 as YNNKEL (reference sequence). The CDR3 has 13 residues. Trimming took off 1 base at V and 4 bases at J, with 7 bases between the two ends. The chain's CDR3 is CASSQGEGYGYTF. In DNA form, the CDR3 reads TGTGCCAGCAGCCAAGGGGAGGGCTATGGCTACACCTTC.

This clonotype was found many times. The rearrangement joins TRBV5-1 to TRBJ2-5, with 14 bases lining up with TRBD2. V shed 6 bases and J 4 bases; nucleotides not matched to a gene: 5. The CDR3 length is 15 residues. Germline V lookup: CDR1 SGHRS, CDR2 YFSETQ. For the CDR3, the DNA is TGCGCCAGCACCGAGGGACTAGCGGGAGCAGAGACCCAGTACTTC. Its translation: CASTEGLAGAETQYF. The variable domain in full, with the rest retrieved from reference TRBV5-1 and TRBJ2-5, is KAGVTQTPRYLIKTRGQQVTLSCSPISGHRSVSWYQQTPGQGLQFLFEYFSETQRNKGNFPGRFSGRQFSNSRSEMNVSTLELGDSALYLCASTEGLAGAETQYFGPGTRLLVL.

This clonotype was seen ten or more times. This sequence joins TRBV20-1 and TRBJ1-1; D is ambiguous. Germline CDR1 DFQATT, CDR2 SNEGSKA (reference sequence). CDR3 length: 15 amino acids. Trimming left V 1 base short and J 0 bases short, with 12 bases between. The CDR3 sequence is CSARARNTMNTEAFF. The CDR3 DNA reads TGCAGTGCTAGAGCCCGGAATACTATGAACACTGAAGCTTTCTTT.

The chain combines TRBV7-9 with TRBJ2-3; 8 bases map to TRBD2. The CDR3 length is 17 residues. Germline loops: CDR1 SEHNR, CDR2 FQNEAQ (reference sequence). After removal of 4 bases from V and 0 bases from J, the junction contained 9 bases not matched to a gene. CDR3 nucleotides: TGTGCCAGCAGCTCTAGACTAGCGCTGCTTAGCACAGATACGCAGTATTTT. This sequence encodes CASSSRLALLSTDTQYF.

This clonotype was found many times. The rearrangement uses TRBV12-3 or TRBV12-4 and TRBJ2-2, with D unclear. The V and J ends lost 6 bases and 6 bases respectively, with 11 bases between them. The CDR3 has 13 amino acids. As DNA, the CDR3 is TGTGCCAGCAGCCACTCTGGTTCCGGGGAGCTGTTTTTT. This codes for CASSHSGSGELFF.

The chain couples TRBV6-1 to TRBJ2-1; the match to TRBD2 covers 7 bases. Germline V lookup: CDR1 MNHNS, CDR2 SASEGT. This CDR3 contains 15 residues. The ends lost 7 bases at V and 5 bases at J; junction bases unmatched: 11. For the CDR3, the DNA is TGTGCCAGCAAGAGTGGGGCTAGCGGAAACAATGAGCAGTTCTTC. Translating it yields CASKSGASGNNEQFF.

Ten or more counts support this clonotype. The gene calls are TRBV20-1 and TRBJ2-7, with TRBD2 matching 10 bases. CDR1 and CDR2 from the germline V gene are DFQATT and SNEGSKA (reference sequence). Germline trimming cut 4 bases from V and 2 bases from J; bases unmatched to any gene: 8. The CDR3 is 15 residues long. This chain's CDR3 is CSATIAGGTPYEQYF. CDR3 coding DNA: TGCAGTGCTACCATAGCGGGAGGTACCCCCTACGAGCAGTACTTC.

This clonotype was seen many times. The chain combines TRBV28 with TRBJ2-7; D uncertain. The CDR3 runs 14 residues. The ends were cut back, 8 bases at V and 2 bases at J, with 16 bases in the middle. Germline values: CDR1 MDHEN, CDR2 SYDVKM. CDR3: CASCSTGSTYEQYF. In DNA form, the CDR3 reads TGTGCCAGCTGCAGTACCGGGTCAACCTACGAGCAGTACTTC. The full variable domain, with the rest looked up from reference TRBV28 and TRBJ2-7, is DVKVTQSSRYLVKRTGEKVFLECVQDMDHENMFWYRQDPGLGLRLIYFSYDVKMKEKGDIPEGYSVSREKKERFSLILESASTNQTSMYLCASCSTGSTYEQYFGPGTRLTVT.

The gene calls are TRBV5-6 and TRBJ1-4; tentative D call: TRBD1 (5 bases). Germline CDR1 and CDR2: SGHDT and YYEEEE. This CDR3 is 14 amino acids long. Between the trimmed V and J ends, which lost 4 bases and 10 bases, there was a span of 17 bases. CDR3 in amino acids: CASSNRRGMGKLFF. The CDR3 DNA reads TGTGCCAGCAGCAACAGGAGAGGGATGGGAAAACTGTTTTTT.

The chain recombines TRBV5-1 with TRBJ2-6; perhaps TRBD2 as D (6 bases). V was trimmed by 1 base and J by 2 bases, leaving 7 bases between them. Per germline, CDR1 SGHRS and CDR2 YFSETQ. The CDR3 spans 15 residues. For the CDR3, the DNA is TGCGCCAGCAGCTTGCCGGGGGCTGGGGCCAACGTCCTGACTTTC. Translation gives CASSLPGAGANVLTF.

This clonotype was seen repeatedly, ten times or more. The genes are TRBV20-1 and TRBJ2-4, with TRBD2 as a possible D gene (6 bases). Germline V CDR1 and CDR2: DFQATT, SNEGSKA (reference sequence). The length of the CDR3 is 13 residues. Trimming removed 7 bases from V and 1 base from J, with 11 bases in between. CDR3 region: CSGRESAKNIQYF. The CDR3, as DNA: TGCAGTGGACGGGAGTCGGCCAAAAACATTCAGTACTTC.